Below are 16 T cell receptor beta chains sequenced from a single sample in a study of Ad26.COV2.S vaccination and SARS-CoV-2 variants (dated by TCRdb to the early 2020s). This sample's treatment or condition label indicates: around 19 received Ad26.COV2.S at low or high dose, single or two shots; roughly five received placebo; per-sample allocation not given. Repertoires of vaccine and placebo recipients were sequenced from samples taken on day 63 after the first injection. Receptor libraries were prepared by the immunoSEQ multiplex PCR assay. Entries here come from immuneACCESS through TCRdb and include only in-frame sequences with V and J called. Some clones fail to appear in such tables; in the studies checked, an unresolved V gene covers under half of the shortfall, and the cause of the remainder is unknown. For this sample the table gives about 350,000 clones, of which approximately 86% were detected only once. Around a tenth of the sample rests with the top ten.

Sequencing used peripheral blood, obtained in a trial of Ad26.COV2.S vaccine versus placebo. Receptors originate from a person aged 18 to 65 who received the Ad26.COV2.S COVID-19 vaccine or a placebo.

The chain is built from TRBV4-3 and TRBJ2-1; 11 bases are a match to TRBD2. Germline CDR1 and CDR2: LGHNA and YSLEER. V lost 0 bases to trimming and J lost 8 bases; unmatched junction nucleotides: 12. The CDR3 consists of 18 residues. The CDR3 loop reads CASSQDAFTSGRSYEQFF. Written as DNA, the CDR3 is TGCGCCAGCAGCCAAGATGCATTCACTAGCGGGAGATCGTATGAGCAGTTCTTC.

The J gene is TRBJ2-1, the V gene TRBV4-1; D is undetermined. Germline V CDR1 and CDR2: MGHRA, YSYEKL. This CDR3 comprises 15 residues. Trimming stripped 5 bases from V and 5 bases from J, with 16 bases between. CDR3: CASSAIVTLDNEQFF. The CDR3 nucleotides read TGCGCCAGCAGCGCCATAGTAACTCTCGACAATGAGCAGTTCTTC.

The chain uses TRBV4-1 and TRBJ1-2, with D unresolved. Germline CDR1 reads MGHRA; CDR2 reads YSYEKL. V dropped 4 bases and J dropped 3 bases, with 6 bases sitting between them. The CDR3 extends over 12 amino acids. As DNA, the CDR3 is TGCGCCAGCAGCCTGGACTACTATGGCTACACCTTC. Translating gives CASSLDYYGYTF.

The J gene is TRBJ2-4, the V gene TRBV7-8; 8 nucleotides match TRBD1. The CDR3 contains 14 residues. V was clipped by 5 bases and J by 6 bases; unmatched bases: 6. Per germline, CDR1 SGHVS and CDR2 FQNEAQ. The CDR3 DNA sequence: TGTGCCAGCAGCGCCGGACAGGGTCGAAACATTCAGTACTTC. Encoded protein: CASSAGQGRNIQYF.

The chain couples TRBV18 to TRBJ1-4; 10 bases align to TRBD1. Losses at the gene ends were 6 bases for V and 5 bases for J; bases not matched to a gene: 3. Germline CDR1 is KGHSH and CDR2 is LQKENI. The CDR3 consists of 14 residues. CDR3 amino acids: CASSRTGGNEKLFF. CDR3 in DNA: TGTGCCAGCTCTCGGACAGGGGGAAATGAAAAACTGTTTTTT.

V usage is TRBV4-3 and J usage is TRBJ1-5; TRBD1 matches at 7 bases. The V gene's germline CDR1 is LGHNA and CDR2 YSLEER. V shed 2 bases and J 1 base; nucleotides not matched to a gene: 2. The CDR3 runs 15 residues. In DNA form, the CDR3 reads TGCGCCAGCAGCCAACGCAGGGGGAGCAATCAGCCCCAGCATTTT. It is translated as CASSQRRGSNQPQHF.

This chain connects TRBV6-5 to TRBJ2-1, with 7 positions matching TRBD1. CDR1 is MNHEY and CDR2 is SVGAGI in the germline V gene. The CDR3 has 15 amino acids. After removal of 7 bases from V and 0 bases from J, the junction contained 6 bases not matched to a gene. The CDR3 bases are TGTGCCAGCAAAAAGGACAGGAGCTCCTACAATGAGCAGTTCTTC. This codes for CASKKDRSSYNEQFF.

V gene TRBV4-1 combines with J gene TRBJ2-5, with 9 positions matching TRBD2. Germline trimming cut 4 bases from V and 2 bases from J; bases unmatched to any gene: 14. Germline CDR1 MGHRA, CDR2 YSYEKL. This CDR3 has 18 amino acids. The CDR3 is CASSPRLGREGHQETQYF. The CDR3 bases are TGCGCCAGCAGCCCCCGCCTAGGGCGGGAGGGCCATCAAGAGACCCAGTACTTC.

This clone was counted a single time. The chain is built from TRBV6-5 and TRBJ2-2; TRBD1 agrees at 8 bases. After removal of 8 bases from V and 7 bases from J, the junction contained 6 bases not matched to a gene. Looked up from germline, CDR1 is MNHEY and CDR2 is SVGAGI. The CDR3 consists of 13 residues. This CDR3 is CASWGQENGELFF. In DNA, the CDR3 is TGTGCCAGCTGGGGACAGGAAAACGGGGAGCTGTTTTTT.

The chain has TRBV7-2 and TRBJ1-1, with D unclear. Germline values: CDR1 SGHTA, CDR2 FQGNSA. V lost 4 bases, J lost 0 bases, and 12 bases lay in between. The CDR3 loop spans 15 amino acids. In DNA form, the CDR3 reads TGTGCCAGCAGCTCCTGGAATTTCATGAACACTGAAGCTTTCTTT. It yields the protein CASSSWNFMNTEAFF.

The V call is TRBV11-2, the J call TRBJ2-7, with D maybe TRBD1 (6 bases). The CDR3 has 16 residues. Trimming removed 4 bases at V and 0 bases at J, with 16 bases between. Germline lookup yields CDR1 SGHAT and CDR2 FQNNGV. The CDR3 DNA reads TGTGCCAGCAGCTCAACCGGGACACAGAACTCCTACGAGCAGTACTTC. Protein sequence: CASSSTGTQNSYEQYF.

The genes are TRBV3-1 (or the pseudogene TRBV3-2) and TRBJ1-2, with D uncertain. This CDR3 is 13 amino acids long. Trimming removed 6 bases at V and 8 bases at J, with 16 bases between. Germline V gives CDR1 LGHDT, CDR2 YNNKEL (reference sequence). This CDR3 reads CASRRGNMGGYTF. CDR3 sequence (DNA): TGTGCCAGCAGGCGAGGGAACATGGGAGGCTACACCTTC.

The rearrangement uses TRBV4-2 and TRBJ2-1, with D unclear. The CDR3 covers 14 residues. With 1 base removed from V and 7 bases from J, the gap between germline ends came to 11 bases. Germline V gene lookup returns CDR1 LGHNA and CDR2 YNFKEQ. The CDR3 DNA reads as TGTGCCAGCAGCCAAGGAGAAGGGTTTAATGAGCAGTTCTTC. This gives the protein CASSQGEGFNEQFF.

This clone has a single count. Within the sample, other DNA sequences also encode this same CDR3. V and J are TRBV7-2 and TRBJ1-3; tentative D call: TRBD1 (6 bases). The CDR3 spans 14 residues. Trimming removed 6 bases from V and 2 bases from J, with 11 bases in between. The germline V gene has CDR1 SGHTA and CDR2 FQGNSA. CDR3 sequence (DNA): TGTGCCAGCAGTCTCACAGGGACTGGAAACACCATATATTTT. It codes for CASSLTGTGNTIYF.

The rearrangement joins TRBV12-3 or TRBV12-4 to TRBJ1-1; 7 bases are a match to TRBD1. The CDR3 runs to 13 residues. Trimming cost V 4 bases and J 8 bases; bases outside gene matches: 7. CDR3 residues: CASSSGTVGEAFF. CDR3 sequence (DNA): TGTGCCAGCAGTTCGGGGACAGTCGGAGAAGCTTTCTTT.

This clone was counted a few times. The gene calls are TRBV7-8 and TRBJ1-1; D ambiguous. Germline CDR1 reads SGHVS; CDR2 reads FQNEAQ. The CDR3 contains 15 residues. V lost 5 bases, J lost 0 bases, and 13 bases lay in between. The CDR3 protein is CASSRTNAMNTEAFF. Here the CDR3 DNA reads TGTGCCAGCAGCCGGACGAATGCAATGAACACTGAAGCTTTCTTT.